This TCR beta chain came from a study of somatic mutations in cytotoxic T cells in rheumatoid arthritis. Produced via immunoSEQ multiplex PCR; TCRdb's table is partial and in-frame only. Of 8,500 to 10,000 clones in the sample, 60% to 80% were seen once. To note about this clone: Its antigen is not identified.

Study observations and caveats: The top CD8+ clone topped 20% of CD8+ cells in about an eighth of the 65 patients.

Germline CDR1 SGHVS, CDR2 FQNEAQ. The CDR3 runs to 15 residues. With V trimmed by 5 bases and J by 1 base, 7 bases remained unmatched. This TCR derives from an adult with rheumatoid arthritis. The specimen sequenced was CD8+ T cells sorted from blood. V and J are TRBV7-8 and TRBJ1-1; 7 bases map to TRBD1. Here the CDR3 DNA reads TGTGCCAGCAGCACCTTGGGACAGCAGAACACTGAAGCTTTCTTT. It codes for CASSTLGQQNTEAFF. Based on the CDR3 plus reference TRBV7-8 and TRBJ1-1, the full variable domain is GAGVSQSPRYKVAKRGQDVALRCDPISGHVSLFWYQQALGQGPEFLTYFQNEAQLDKSGLPSDRFFAERPEGSVSTLKIQRTQQEDSAVYLCASSTLGQQNTEAFFGQGTRLTVV.